The 8 T cell receptor beta chains below come from one sample, sequenced in a study of T cell repertoires in cytomegalovirus infection. Using its own MiXCR run on the reads, TCRdb lists one record per CDR3 protein. The repertoire holds 560,000 or so distinct CDR3 sequences, with approximately 15% as singletons. The sequencing sample was made of CD8+ T cells from PBMCs. The receptors shown here come from a human donor in good health (CMV status not recorded). Some clones in this sample may be carry-over from other donors' samples.

This clonotype was counted at least ten times. This sequence joins TRBV25-1 and TRBJ1-6; D is possibly TRBD1 (6 bases). There are 13 residues in the CDR3. Germline CDR1 and CDR2: MGHDK and SYGVNS. V was shortened by 6 bases and J by 9 bases, with 12 bases between the two germline ends. CDR3 in DNA: TGTGCCAGCAGGGGACACGGTGGTTCACCCCTCCACTTT. Translated, it gives CASRGHGGSPLHF.

This clonotype has ten or more counts. The chain combines TRBV27 with TRBJ2-3; possible D gene TRBD1, 6 bases. This CDR3 spans 14 amino acids. Trimming removed 6 bases from V and 3 bases from J, with 13 bases in between. The germline gives CDR1 MNHEY, CDR2 SMNVEV (reference sequence). CDR3 in DNA: TGTGCCAGCAGGGTCAGAGGGGGTACAGATACGCAGTATTTT. It codes for CASRVRGGTDTQYF.

J is TRBJ2-7 and V is TRBV19, with 7 bases that match TRBD1. V was pared by 3 bases and J by 7 bases, with 6 bases of the junction left unmatched. The CDR3 extends over 13 amino acids. Germline CDR1 is LNHDA and CDR2 is SQIVND (reference sequence). In DNA form, the CDR3 reads TGTGCCAGTAGTATCCGGGACAGCCAAGAGCAGTACTTC. This sequence encodes CASSIRDSQEQYF.

This clonotype came up a few times. This rearrangement joins TRBV6-5 to TRBJ1-4; 9 bases are shared with TRBD1. V was pared by 0 bases and J by 6 bases, with 5 bases of the junction left unmatched. Germline lookup yields CDR1 MNHEY and CDR2 SVGAGI. The CDR3 spans 16 residues. CDR3 nucleotide sequence: TGTGCCAGCAGTTACTCTTCCGGGACAGGGCATGAAAAACTGTTTTTT. This translates into CASSYSSGTGHEKLFF.

To note about this clonotype: A clone one base away is much larger, so this may be a read error. This chain links TRBV28 with TRBJ2-7; a possible D gene is TRBD1 (5 bases). This CDR3 region has 15 residues. Looked up from germline, CDR1 is MDHEN and CDR2 is SYDVKM. The CDR3: CASSSRVRDFYEQHF. In nucleotides, the CDR3 is TGTGCCAGCAGTTCCCGGGTCAGGGATTTCTACGAGCAGCACTTC.

This clonotype showed up many times. The chain has TRBV5-6 and TRBJ2-1; perhaps D is TRBD1 or TRBD2 (6 bases each). This CDR3 has 15 residues. Trimming removed 5 bases at V and 6 bases at J, with 18 bases between. Germline CDR1 SGHDT, CDR2 YYEEEE. The CDR3, as DNA: TGTGCCAGCAGTCTGTCCGGGGGCCGGGGCAATGAGCAGTTCTTC. As protein: CASSLSGGRGNEQFF.

The chain combines TRBV6-1 with TRBJ1-2; 7 positions agree with TRBD1. Germline CDR1 reads MNHNS; CDR2 reads SASEGT. The CDR3 length is 13 residues. J gave up 3 bases and V 8 bases, and 6 bases lay outside the gene matches. CDR3 loop: CASWGQLYYGYTF. The CDR3 DNA follows: TGTGCCAGCTGGGGACAGCTCTACTATGGCTACACCTTC.

Only a few counts were recorded for this clonotype. The V and J genes are TRBV20-1 and TRBJ2-2, with a tentative D call TRBD1 (6 bases). Trimming cost V 6 bases and J 1 base, with 9 bases left between them. Germline CDR1 DFQATT, CDR2 SNEGSKA (reference sequence). This CDR3 is built from 13 residues. CDR3: CSATGQNTGELFF. The CDR3 nucleotides are TGCAGTGCGACAGGCCAGAACACCGGGGAGCTGTTTTTT.